The present TCR beta chain was sequenced within a study of post-analysis software for immune sequencing data. Study in general: The study covered relapsing-remitting, secondary progressive and progressive-relapsing courses of multiple sclerosis.

Presence of unique molecular identifiers characterized the TCR beta cDNA libraries. TCRdb redid the calling of the PCR reads with MiXCR, one entry per CDR3 protein. The data show more than 500,000 distinct CDR3 sequences, around a third seen once. Turning to this clonotype: Its target is unknown.

General study findings and limits: For normalized Chao1 diversity, multiple sclerosis patients scored significantly lower than controls did.

The material sequenced was blood. This sequence originates from a girl aged 2 to 17 with multiple sclerosis.

The CDR3 coding sequence is TGTGCCAGCAGTCTGACAGGGTTTAACACTGAAGCTTTCTTT. Residues: CASSLTGFNTEAFF. The J gene is TRBJ1-1, the V gene TRBV28, with 7 bases aligning to TRBD1. Looked up from germline, CDR1 is MDHEN and CDR2 is SYDVKM. Trimming removed 5 bases from V and 2 bases from J; junction bases left unmatched: 5. The CDR3 totals 14 residues.